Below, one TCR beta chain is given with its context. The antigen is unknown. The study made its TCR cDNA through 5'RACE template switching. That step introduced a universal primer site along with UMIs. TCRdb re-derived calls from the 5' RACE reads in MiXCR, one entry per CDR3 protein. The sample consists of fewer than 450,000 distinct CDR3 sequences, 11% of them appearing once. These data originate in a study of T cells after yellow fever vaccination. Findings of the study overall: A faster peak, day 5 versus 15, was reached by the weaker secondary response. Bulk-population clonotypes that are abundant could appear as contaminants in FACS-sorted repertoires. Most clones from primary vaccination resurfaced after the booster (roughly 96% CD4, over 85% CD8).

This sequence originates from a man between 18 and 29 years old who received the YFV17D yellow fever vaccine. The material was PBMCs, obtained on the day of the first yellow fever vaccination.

In nucleotides, the CDR3 is TGTGCCAGCAGTCTCAAAGGGGACAGCAAATACCTAGCCAAAAACATTCAGTACTTC. This encodes CASSLKGDSKYLAKNIQYF. The V gene is TRBV21-1, the J gene TRBJ2-4; the table's D call, TRBD1, has no DNA check behind it. TRBV21-1 is deemed a pseudogene. The CDR3 is made up of 19 amino acids.